This passage covers 26 T cell receptor beta chains from one sample sequenced in a study of blood T cell repertoires in COVID-19. The data were produced by immunoSEQ multiplex PCR, yet TCRdb's version contains in-frame clones alone and is incomplete. The sample yields fewer than 400,000 clones, 89% seen once. Sequencing was performed on PBMCs or T cells enriched from blood (not recorded which). Receptors were obtained from a man aged 60-69 years who had recovered from COVID-19.

The chain couples TRBV7-9 to TRBJ2-5; D is undetermined. Germline-derived CDR1 and CDR2 are SEHNR and FQNEAQ (reference sequence). This CDR3 is 12 amino acids long. Trimming took off 3 bases at V and 7 bases at J, with 9 bases between the two ends. Here the CDR3 DNA reads TGTGCCAGCAGCTTGCGATCTTCGACCCAGTACTTC. Translating it yields CASSLRSSTQYF.

This clone was seen a single time. The chain uses TRBV6-1 and TRBJ2-7; a possible D gene is TRBD2 (7 bases). The CDR3 consists of 16 residues. V was cut by 3 bases and J by 3 bases, with 18 bases left in between. In germline, CDR1 is MNHNS, CDR2 SASEGT. In nucleotides, the CDR3 is TGTGCCAGCAGTGAGGTTAGGGGGGGGCGCCTCTACGAGCAGTACTTC. Its protein is CASSEVRGGRLYEQYF.

The rearrangement links TRBV5-1 to TRBJ2-7, with D possibly TRBD2 on 6 matching bases. This CDR3 has 15 residues. Deletions cut 4 bases from V and 4 bases from J, with 18 bases between. CDR1 and CDR2 (germline): SGHRS, YFSETQ. In DNA, the CDR3 is TGCGCCAGCAGCCCCGTGGGCAGGGCGGGGTACGAGCAGTACTTC. Its translation: CASSPVGRAGYEQYF.

This chain connects TRBV19 to TRBJ1-3, with a tentative D call TRBD1 (5 bases). CDR3 length equals 16 residues. Germline V gives CDR1 LNHDA, CDR2 SQIVND (reference sequence). Trimming removed 4 bases at V and 0 bases at J, with 13 bases between. The CDR3: CASSTEQARSGNTIYF. The CDR3 DNA reads TGTGCCAGTAGTACAGAACAGGCTCGCTCTGGAAACACCATATATTTT. Drawing the rest from reference TRBV19 and TRBJ1-3, the complete variable domain is DGGITQSPKYLFRKEGQNVTLSCEQNLNHDAMYWYRQDPGQGLRLIYYSQIVNDFQKGDIAEGYSVSREKKESFPLTVTSAQKNPTAFYLCASSTEQARSGNTIYFGEGSWLTVV.

The CDR3 DNA reads as TGTGCCAGCAGCCTGACTAGCGGGAGGAATGAGCAGTTCTTC. This translates into CASSLTSGRNEQFF. The V gene is TRBV11-2, the J gene TRBJ2-1; 13 positions match TRBD2. Germline values: CDR1 SGHAT, CDR2 FQNNGV. CDR3 length: 14 amino acids. V shed 5 bases and J 7 bases; nucleotides not matched to a gene: 2.

This chain joins TRBV5-8 and TRBJ2-6; TRBD1 might be the D (6 bases). The CDR3 is made up of 17 amino acids. Germline lookup yields CDR1 SGHTS and CDR2 YDEGEE. The ends were cut back, 4 bases at V and 4 bases at J, with 18 bases in the middle. CDR3 bases: TGTGCCAGCAGCGACAAGGGGGTTTCCGTCGGGGCCAACGTCCTGACTTTC. Its protein product is CASSDKGVSVGANVLTF.

The chain combines TRBV21-1 with TRBJ1-5. TRBV21-1 is designated a pseudogene. CDR3 length: 13 residues. This chain's CDR3 is CASSTRKNQPQHF. The CDR3 nucleotides read TGTGCCAGCAGCACGCGGAAAAATCAGCCCCAGCATTTT.

This sequence joins TRBV10-2 and TRBJ2-7, with a possible D match to TRBD1 (5 bases). The CDR3 is 13 amino acids. Trimming removed 3 bases from V and 3 bases from J, with 9 bases in between. Per germline, CDR1 WSHSY and CDR2 SAAADI. CDR3 sequence: CASSDGHRYEQYF. The CDR3 DNA reads as TGCGCCAGCAGTGACGGACACCGCTACGAGCAGTACTTC.

J is TRBJ2-3 and V is TRBV3-1 (or the pseudogene TRBV3-2); D possibly corresponds to TRBD2 (5 bases). The CDR3 runs to 13 residues. The V and J ends lost 2 bases and 4 bases respectively, with 7 bases between them. CDR1 is LGHDT, CDR2 YNNKEL, per germline (reference sequence). The CDR3 DNA follows: TGTGCCAGCAGCCAATTGGGAGCAGATACGCAGTATTTT. This translates into CASSQLGADTQYF.

The gene calls are TRBV3-1 (or the pseudogene TRBV3-2) and TRBJ2-1; 10 bases agree with TRBD2. V shed 2 bases, J shed 2 bases, and the junction held 0 bases outside the gene matches. The germline V gene encodes CDR1 LGHDT and CDR2 YNNKEL (reference sequence). The CDR3 totals 15 residues. Written as DNA, the CDR3 is TGTGCCAGCAGCCAAACTAGCGGGACCTACAATGAGCAGTTCTTC. Encoded protein: CASSQTSGTYNEQFF.

The rearrangement uses TRBV5-4 and TRBJ2-7; 7 bases agree with TRBD1. Germline lookup yields CDR1 SGHNT and CDR2 YYREEE (reference sequence). V shed 5 bases and J 3 bases; nucleotides not matched to a gene: 5. CDR3 length: 13 residues. CDR3 DNA sequence: TGTGCCAGCAGTCGGGACAGATACTACGAGCAGTACTTC. Its translation: CASSRDRYYEQYF.

This sequence joins TRBV24-1 and TRBJ2-7; 7 bases agree with TRBD2. There are 15 residues in the CDR3. Looked up from germline, CDR1 is KGHDR and CDR2 is SFDVKD. V shed 4 bases, J shed 4 bases, and the junction held 9 bases outside the gene matches. CDR3 loop: CATSEGGVSVYEQYF. CDR3 nucleotides: TGTGCCACCAGTGAGGGAGGGGTTTCGGTGTACGAGCAGTACTTC.

The rearrangement joins TRBV9 to TRBJ1-4; possibly TRBD1 for D (6 bases). V lost 0 bases and J lost 1, with 13 bases in between. The CDR3 has 17 amino acids. Germline CDR1 and CDR2: SGDLS and YYNGEE. This chain's CDR3 is CASSVGAGVLTNEKLFF. CDR3 bases: TGTGCCAGCAGCGTAGGGGCAGGGGTATTAACTAATGAAAAACTGTTTTTT.

CDR3 in amino acids: CASSLVGTGEGQPQHF. The CDR3 coding sequence is TGTGCCAGCAGCTTAGTTGGGACAGGGGAAGGTCAGCCCCAGCATTTT. The chain joins TRBV7-2 to TRBJ1-5; 10 bases are shared with TRBD1. Per the germline V gene, CDR1 is SGHTA and CDR2 is FQGNSA. The junction had 6 bases not matched to a gene; V was cut back by 1 base and J by 6 bases. This CDR3 comprises 16 residues. The complete variable domain, with remaining parts taken from reference TRBV7-2 and TRBJ1-5, reads GAGVSQSPSNKVTEKGKDVELRCDPISGHTALYWYRQSLGQGLEFLIYFQGNSAPDKSGLPSDRFSAERTGGSVSTLTIQRTQQEDSAVYLCASSLVGTGEGQPQHFGDGTRLSIL.

J is TRBJ1-6 and V is TRBV9, with a tentative D call TRBD1 (6 bases). Germline CDR1 reads SGDLS; CDR2 reads YYNGEE. V was shortened by 3 bases and J by 7 bases, with 17 bases between the two germline ends. The CDR3 runs 16 residues. The CDR3 DNA sequence: TGTGCCAGCAGCGCAGAGACAGGCAGATCGAATTCACCCCTCCACTTT. It codes for CASSAETGRSNSPLHF. Using reference TRBV9 and TRBJ1-6 for the parts outside the CDR3, the full variable domain is DSGVTQTPKHLITATGQRVTLRCSPRSGDLSVYWYQQSLDQGLQFLIQYYNGEERAKGNILERFSAQQFPDLHSELNLSSLELGDSALYFCASSAETGRSNSPLHFGNGTRLTVT.

The chain joins TRBV11-2 to TRBJ1-1; D uncertain. The CDR3 has 13 amino acids. CDR1 and CDR2 (germline): SGHAT, FQNNGV. Trimming stripped 1 base from V and 5 bases from J, with 8 bases between. CDR3 protein: CASSLVPRTEAFF. CDR3 nucleotide sequence: TGTGCCAGCAGCTTAGTACCCAGGACTGAAGCTTTCTTT.

This chain connects TRBV29-1 to TRBJ1-2; 7 bases are shared with TRBD1. J was trimmed by 2 bases and V by 0 bases; bases with no gene match: 3. Germline V gives CDR1 SQVTM, CDR2 ANQGSEA. This CDR3 has 14 amino acids. In DNA, the CDR3 is TGCAGCGTTGAAGATTGGGGACAGAACTATGGCTACACCTTC. This encodes CSVEDWGQNYGYTF.

The chain employs TRBV3-1 (or the pseudogene TRBV3-2) and TRBJ1-5; D uncertain. Germline CDR1 reads LGHDT; CDR2 reads YNNKEL (reference sequence). The CDR3 sequence is 13 residues long. V shed 1 base and J shed 5 bases, with 6 bases lying between them. CDR3 coding DNA: TGTGCCAGCAGCCAAGTAAATGATCAGCCCCAGCATTTT. It is translated as CASSQVNDQPQHF.

V gene TRBV6-5 combines with J gene TRBJ1-1; no clear D. The germline V gene encodes CDR1 MNHEY and CDR2 SVGAGI. The CDR3 runs 14 residues. V shed 1 base and J shed 4 bases, with 10 bases lying between them. CDR3 in DNA: TGTGCCAGCAGTTACTTTGGGAGTGGCACTGAAGCTTTCTTT. Its translation is CASSYFGSGTEAFF.

This chain's CDR3 is CASSLFLAGMADTQYF. CDR3 nucleotides: TGCGCCAGCAGCTTGTTCCTAGCGGGAATGGCAGATACGCAGTATTTT. The rearrangement uses TRBV5-1 and TRBJ2-3, with TRBD2 matching 9 bases. Germline loops: CDR1 SGHRS, CDR2 YFSETQ. The CDR3 length is 16 residues. Trimming at V came to 1 base and at J to 4 bases, leaving 7 bases not matched to a gene.

V and J are TRBV7-9 and TRBJ1-1, with D unclear. The CDR3 covers 12 residues. Trimming stripped 0 bases from V and 11 bases from J, with 10 bases between. Germline V gene sequence: CDR1 SEHNR, CDR2 FQNEAQ (reference sequence). CDR3 in amino acids: CASSLAHRRAFF. Written as DNA, the CDR3 is TGTGCCAGCAGCTTAGCGCATCGCAGGGCTTTCTTT.

The rearrangement uses TRBV5-1 and TRBJ2-1; 11 bases are a match to TRBD2. CDR1 SGHRS and CDR2 YFSETQ come from the germline V gene. V shed 4 bases, J shed 8 bases, and the junction held 8 bases outside the gene matches. The CDR3 covers 15 residues. Here the CDR3 reads CASSRTSGSFDEQFF. CDR3 nucleotides: TGCGCCAGCAGCAGAACTAGCGGGAGTTTCGATGAGCAGTTCTTC.

V usage is TRBV10-3 and J usage is TRBJ2-7; 11 bases map to TRBD1. Germline V lookup: CDR1 ENHRY, CDR2 SYGVKD. Trimming cost V 6 bases and J 2 bases; bases outside gene matches: 6. The CDR3 is 15 amino acids. The CDR3 coding sequence is TGTGCCATCAGACTGGACAGGGGGCGGACCTACGAGCAGTACTTC. This gives the protein CAIRLDRGRTYEQYF.

The chain recombines TRBV19 with TRBJ1-5, with 11 bases fitting TRBD1. V lost 3 bases and J lost 5; bases outside the gene matches: 6. Germline V gene data show CDR1 as LNHDA and CDR2 as SQIVND (reference sequence). CDR3 size: 16 residues. CDR3 amino acids: CASSMGTGGLHQPQHF. The CDR3 DNA follows: TGTGCCAGTAGTATGGGGACAGGGGGTCTCCATCAGCCCCAGCATTTT.

The genes are TRBV18 and TRBJ2-3; D may be TRBD1 (6 bases). This CDR3 is 14 amino acids long. The ends were cut back, 2 bases at V and 4 bases at J, with 10 bases in the middle. Germline V gives CDR1 KGHSH, CDR2 LQKENI. The CDR3 loop reads CASSPVGGADTQYF. The CDR3 DNA follows: TGTGCCAGCTCACCAGTTGGGGGCGCAGATACGCAGTATTTT.

This chain links TRBV6-5 with TRBJ2-7; a possible D gene is TRBD2 (5 bases). The V gene lost 6 bases and the J gene lost 2 bases, with 11 bases spanning the gap. Germline V gene sequence: CDR1 MNHEY, CDR2 SVGAGI. The length of the CDR3 is 13 residues. The CDR3 sequence: CASRPPGTYEQYF. CDR3 coding DNA: TGTGCCAGCAGACCTCCGGGGACCTACGAGCAGTACTTC.